The clone carrying this T cell receptor (beta chain) was seen only a few times. Its antigen is still unknown. CDR3 length: 14 residues. Trimming took off 1 base at V and 6 bases at J, with 11 bases between the two ends. The V gene's germline CDR1 is SGDLS and CDR2 YYNGEE. ViraFEST expansion of antigen-specific CD4+ T cells with viral peptide pools preceded sequencing. Upon completion of roughly ten days in culture, CD4+ T cells were isolated. Each vaccine recipient was nucleocapsid antibody negative and had no prior SARS-CoV-2 infection. Each well held some 2 million PBMC cultured with around 9.2 ug/ml peptides and about 10 IU/ml IL-2. Half the medium was replaced with IL-2 medium on days 3 and 7. This record belongs to a study of vaccination effects on CD4 cells after COVID-19. Sequencing used immunoSEQ multiplex PCR; TCRdb keeps in-frame clones, though not all of them. This sample has about 34,000 clones, with 73% found just once.

The source is a human donor who received a COVID-19 vaccine. Specimen: CD4+ T cells from PBMCs cultured with HCoV-OC43 spike peptides, collected before COVID-19 vaccination. The subset denotes: HCoV-OC43 spike overlapping peptide pool stimulation. The genes are TRBV9 and TRBJ2-1; D ambiguous. CDR3 sequence (DNA): TGTGCCAGCAGCGTAACACCCTCTAGCAATGAGCAGTTCTTC. As protein: CASSVTPSSNEQFF.